This TCR beta chain was observed in a study of blood T cell repertoires in COVID-19. Whole-study context: The United States, Italy and Spain were the sources of the acute and convalescent COVID-19 samples. Sample material is recorded as cDNA or gDNA derived from T cells, B-cell-depleted T cells, or PBMCs.

As processed by the authors: Using reference gene primer amplification, nucleated cell counts were estimated. The method was immunoSEQ multiplex PCR; TCRdb's version includes in-frame clones alone and lacks a portion of them. For V, J and clone size, that table is used; D and trimming come from the DNA. In the table there are about 51,000 clones, 75% to 90% of which are singletons. Germline CDR1 reads LGHNA; CDR2 reads YSLEER. This CDR3 comprises 15 residues. The J segment lost 5 bases and the V segment lost 0 bases, leaving 5 bases of the junction unmatched. The chain carries TRBV4-3 and TRBJ2-5; 8 bases fit TRBD2. This clonotype originated in a man aged 60-69 years with acute or convalescent COVID-19. The sample taken for sequencing was peripheral blood. The chain's CDR3 is CASSQETRGVETQYF. CDR3 bases: TGCGCCAGCAGCCAAGAAACGCGGGGGGTCGAGACCCAGTACTTC.